The 6 T cell receptor beta chains reported below all come from one sample, sequenced in a study of CD8 T cells in Susac syndrome. When the RNA was reverse transcribed, random hexamers were used with an input of about 0.5 to 1 ug. TCRdb called the immunoSEQ multiplex PCR reads again in MiXCR, with one record for every CDR3 protein. The table records around 150,000 distinct CDR3 sequences, 94% of them present only once. The specimen was CD8+ T cells from PBMCs. These receptors all come from a human donor in good health.

This chain uses TRBV3-1 with TRBJ2-1; D ambiguous. Germline V lookup: CDR1 LGHDT, CDR2 YNNKEL (reference sequence). The V gene lost 5 bases and the J gene lost 8 bases, with 10 bases spanning the gap. The CDR3 extends over 12 amino acids. The CDR3 nucleotides are TGTGCCAGCAGCAAAGGTGAACATGAGCAGTTCTTC. This sequence encodes CASSKGEHEQFF.

The V call is TRBV6-1, the J call TRBJ2-5, with 10 bases identical to TRBD1. The length of the CDR3 is 14 residues. Germline CDR1 reads MNHNS; CDR2 reads SASEGT. Unmatched junction bases numbered 5, after V lost 6 bases and J lost 4 bases. CDR3 loop: CASRLTGGAETQYF. The CDR3 region has the DNA TGTGCCAGCAGACTGACAGGGGGCGCAGAGACCCAGTACTTC.

The table lists this clonotype with a few counts. The chain uses TRBV28 and TRBJ1-2; tentatively, D is TRBD1 (5 bases). This CDR3 contains 13 residues. Trimming pared 6 bases from V and 3 bases from J, leaving 11 bases between. Germline CDR1 MDHEN, CDR2 SYDVKM. The CDR3 spells CASSVGTDYGYTF. CDR3 nucleotide sequence: TGTGCCAGCAGCGTCGGGACGGACTATGGCTACACCTTC.

V usage is TRBV29-1 and J usage is TRBJ2-1; possible D gene TRBD2, 6 bases. Germline lookup yields CDR1 SQVTM and CDR2 ANQGSEA. Trimming stripped 4 bases from V and 7 bases from J, with 20 bases between. CDR3 size: 15 residues. CDR3: CSVAGLGASVNEQFF. The CDR3 coding sequence is TGCAGCGTTGCGGGACTTGGGGCTAGCGTAAATGAGCAGTTCTTC.

The chain employs TRBV6-5 and TRBJ2-7; 11 bases align to TRBD2. This CDR3 is 15 amino acids long. V dropped 7 bases and J dropped 6; count of bases not matched to a gene: 11. From germline, CDR1 is MNHEY and CDR2 SVGAGI. The chain's CDR3 is CASTTTLAGAGEQYF. As DNA, the CDR3 is TGTGCCAGCACCACTACACTAGCGGGAGCGGGCGAGCAGTACTTC.

A word on this clonotype: An end of the junction does not agree with germline; a read error may underlie this. The J gene is TRBJ1-1, the V gene TRBV29-1; D is perhaps TRBD1 (6 bases). CDR3 length: 14 residues. Germline V CDR1 and CDR2: SQVTM, ANQGSEA. The CDR3 reads CSVAFRNRETEAFF. The CDR3 coding sequence is TGCAGCGTAGCTTTTAGGAACAGGGAAACTGAAGCTTTTTTT.